This T cell receptor beta chain was sequenced during a study of CD8 T cells in ankylosing spondylitis. Findings and limits, study-wide: What appeared characteristic of ankylosing spondylitis blood was a TCR beta motif of seven to nine highly homologous variants. Disease-linked clones reportedly concentrated significantly in matched ankylosing spondylitis synovial fluid. In peripheral blood, disease-linked CD8+ clones occurred at relatively low frequencies.

TCRdb independently ran MiXCR on the 5' RACE reads; one entry per CDR3 protein. The sample has 310,000 or so distinct CDR3 sequences; 20% are singletons. The CDR3 sequence is 15 residues long. V was clipped by 6 bases and J by 3 bases; unmatched bases: 5. Germline CDR1 KGHSH, CDR2 LQKENI. This clonotype was recorded once. Its specificity is not known. Specimen: blood, either unsorted or a sorted T cell fraction (not recorded which). The clonotype originates from a male donor with ankylosing spondylitis or in good health (not recorded which). The gene calls are TRBV18 and TRBJ2-3; TRBD2 matches at 11 bases. CDR3 sequence (DNA): TGTGCCAGCTCGCTAGCGGGAGGCGTGACAGATACGCAGTATTTT. Translated, it gives CASSLAGGVTDTQYF.